This TCR beta chain is drawn from a study of T cell responses to AZD1222 COVID-19 vaccine. The study, taken as a whole, reports: There were mostly white British donors and more females than males, and clonal diversity was possibly underestimated.

With regard to this clone: The antigen is unknown.

Per the germline V gene, CDR1 is SGHNT and CDR2 is YYREEE (reference sequence). The length of the CDR3 is 14 residues. V lost 0 bases to trimming and J lost 7 bases, with 11 bases between them. Clones were read by immunoSEQ multiplex PCR, and TCRdb kept only the in-frame ones, dropping some. Here the sample spans approximately 100,000 clones, more than 90% being singletons. The V and J genes are TRBV5-4 and TRBJ2-1; D possibly uses TRBD1 or TRBD2 (5 bases each). Sample: peripheral blood, taken on day 0 of AZD1222 vaccination. The sequence derives from an adult in good health. This chain's CDR3 is CASSLGGDVNEQFF. Written as DNA, the CDR3 is TGTGCCAGCAGCTTGGGAGGGGATGTAAATGAGCAGTTCTTC. The full variable domain, completed using reference TRBV5-4 and TRBJ2-1, is ETGVTQSPTHLIKTRGQQVTLRCSSQSGHNTVSWYQQALGQGPQFIFQYYREEENGRGNFPPRFSGLQFPNYSSELNVNALELDDSALYLCASSLGGDVNEQFFGPGTRLTVL.